Only one count was recorded for the clone carrying this TCR beta chain. The antigen remains unidentified. Clones were sequenced by immunoSEQ multiplex PCR, and TCRdb holds only the in-frame ones, with some missing. The sample lists about 24,000 clones; about 89% were seen once. Between the trimmed V and J ends, which lost 3 bases and 3 bases, there was a span of 3 bases. This CDR3 spans 11 amino acids. Germline CDR1 is SGHRS and CDR2 is YFSETQ. This specimen comes from a study of PD-1 blockade in classical Hodgkin lymphoma. Noted time point: newly diagnosed, previously untreated cHL patient sample. The authors purified CD4+ T cells from thawed PBMCs by magnetic negative selection. Study observations and caveats: Reasons behind the repertoire differences stay unclear, perhaps disease activity or earlier therapy. Lower baseline TCR diversity was reported for newly diagnosed patients than for healthy donors.

This chain connects TRBV5-1 to TRBJ2-5; no clear D. The origin of this receptor is a human donor with classical Hodgkin lymphoma. Sequences were obtained from CD4+ T cells from blood. CDR3 nucleotides: TGCGCCAGCAGCTGGAAAGAGACCCAGTACTTC. Residues: CASSWKETQYF.